The 7 T cell receptor beta chains in this list originate from one sample, sequenced in a study of blood T cell repertoires in COVID-19. Assay: immunoSEQ multiplex PCR; the TCRdb copy retains only in-frame clones and omits some. The sample holds approximately 250,000 clones, around 90% seen once. The sequenced sample consisted of PBMCs or T cells enriched from blood (not recorded which). The receptor source for this set is a woman in her 30s who had recovered from COVID-19.

The chain's CDR3 is CASSFPTRSGANVLTF. CDR3 DNA sequence: TGTGCCAGCAGTTTCCCAACCAGGTCTGGGGCCAACGTCCTGACTTTC. This chain joins TRBV27 and TRBJ2-6; the D is unclear. Trimming removed 3 bases from V and 1 base from J, with 10 bases in between. Germline V CDR1 and CDR2: MNHEY, SMNVEV (reference sequence). The CDR3 is made up of 16 amino acids. Full variable domain (missing parts from reference TRBV27 and TRBJ2-6): EAQVTQNPRYLITVTGKKLTVTCSQNMNHEYMSWYRQDPGLGLRQIYYSMNVEVTDKGDVPEGYKVSRKEKRNFPLILESPSPNQTSLYFCASSFPTRSGANVLTFGAGSRLTVL.

The chain is built from TRBV3-1 (or the pseudogene TRBV3-2) and TRBJ2-2; the D gene is possibly TRBD2 (7 bases). The CDR3 covers 16 residues. V was cut by 1 base and J by 6 bases, with 15 bases left in between. Germline CDR1 and CDR2: LGHDT and YNNKEL (reference sequence). The CDR3 bases are TGTGCCAGCAGCCAAGTCGGACTAGAGGGGGCCGGGGAGCTGTTTTTT. It is translated as CASSQVGLEGAGELFF.

This clone was seen once. The chain is built from TRBV6-5 and TRBJ1-5, with 7 bases that match TRBD1. The germline CDR1 and CDR2 sequences are MNHEY and SVGAGI. J was trimmed by 4 bases and V by 9 bases; bases with no gene match: 9. The CDR3 covers 14 residues. The CDR3 loop is CARLEGAGNQPQHF. The CDR3 DNA reads as TGTGCCAGACTAGAGGGGGCTGGGAATCAGCCCCAGCATTTT.

The V gene is TRBV7-9, the J gene TRBJ1-5, with TRBD1 matching 7 bases. The CDR3 is 15 residues long. The ends lost 1 base at V and 7 bases at J; junction bases unmatched: 7. The germline gives CDR1 SEHNR, CDR2 FQNEAQ (reference sequence). The CDR3 here is CASSLEGAGEQPQHF. The CDR3 nucleotides are TGTGCCAGCAGCTTAGAGGGGGCAGGGGAGCAGCCCCAGCATTTT.

This chain uses TRBV24-1 with TRBJ1-2; TRBD1 agrees at 8 bases. Trimming at V came to 3 bases and at J to 7 bases, leaving 3 bases not matched to a gene. Looked up from germline, CDR1 is KGHDR and CDR2 is SFDVKD. The CDR3 is 13 amino acids. This chain's CDR3 is CATSDRTGSGYTF. The CDR3 coding sequence is TGTGCCACCAGTGATAGGACAGGGTCTGGCTACACCTTC.

The sample holds a few counts of this clone. The rearrangement links TRBV9 to TRBJ1-3; D unclear. The V gene's germline CDR1 is SGDLS and CDR2 YYNGEE. The V end lost 4 bases, the J end lost 4 bases, and 12 bases lay between the germline ends. The length of the CDR3 is 14 residues. CDR3 DNA sequence: TGTGCCAGCAGCCCACGGGATCACGGAAACACCATATATTTT. Encoded protein: CASSPRDHGNTIYF.

This sequence joins TRBV7-9 and TRBJ1-1; 9 nucleotides align to TRBD1. The V gene's germline CDR1 is SEHNR and CDR2 FQNEAQ (reference sequence). This CDR3 spans 17 amino acids. V dropped 2 bases and J dropped 2; count of bases not matched to a gene: 9. This chain's CDR3 is CASSLTDRGTLNTEAFF. CDR3 nucleotide sequence: TGTGCCAGCAGCTTAACAGACAGGGGGACCTTAAACACTGAAGCTTTCTTT. Full variable domain (remainder filled in from reference TRBV7-9 and TRBJ1-1): DTGVSQNPRHKITKRGQNVTFRCDPISEHNRLYWYRQTLGQGPEFLTYFQNEAQLEKSRLLSDRFSAERPKGSFSTLEIQRTEQGDSAMYLCASSLTDRGTLNTEAFFGQGTRLTVV.